These T cell receptor beta chains were read from a single sample in a study of T cell responses to AZD1222 COVID-19 vaccine. Here immunoSEQ multiplex PCR was the method, and the copy in TCRdb shows in-frame clones only, minus some. The table lists 100,000 to 150,000 clones, 85% to 90% of them singletons. The source was peripheral blood, collected 28 days after the second AZD1222 dose. All receptors come from an adult who received the AZD1222 COVID-19 vaccine. CDR3s leave out the opening cysteine and the closing phenylalanine or tryptophan.

TRBV11-3	ASSFALDRGPHEQY
TRBV3-1/TRBV3-2	ASSPLSGNTEAF
TRBV9	ASSVGARDTDTQY
TRBV23-1	ASSNPETGGMSNYGYT
TRBV20-1	SASTGGRNTIY
TRBV13	ASSFRSYDSPLH
TRBV15	ATSRDPGPAASPLH
TRBV30	AWSVDRYEQY
TRBV21-1	ASNGPRGLMQETQY
TRBV6-6	ASSYGSLSGNTIY
TRBV7-9	ASSLVQDGYT
TRBV19	ASRTQGARAGELF
TRBV14	ASSRGVGTEQF